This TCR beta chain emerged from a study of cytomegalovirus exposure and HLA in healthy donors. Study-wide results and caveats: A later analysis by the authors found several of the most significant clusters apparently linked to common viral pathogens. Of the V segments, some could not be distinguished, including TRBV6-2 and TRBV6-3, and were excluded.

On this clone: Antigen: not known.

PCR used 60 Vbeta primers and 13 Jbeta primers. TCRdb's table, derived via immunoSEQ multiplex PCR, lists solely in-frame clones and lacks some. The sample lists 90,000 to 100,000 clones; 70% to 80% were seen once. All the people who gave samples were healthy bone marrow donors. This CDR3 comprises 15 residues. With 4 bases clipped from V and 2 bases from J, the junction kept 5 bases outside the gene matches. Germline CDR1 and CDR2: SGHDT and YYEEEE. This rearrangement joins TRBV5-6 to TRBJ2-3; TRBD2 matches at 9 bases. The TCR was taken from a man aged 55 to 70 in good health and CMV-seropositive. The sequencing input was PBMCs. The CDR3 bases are TGTGCCAGCAGCCTCCGGACTAGCGCCACAGATACGCAGTATTTT. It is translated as CASSLRTSATDTQYF.